What follows describes a single T cell receptor (beta chain). The antigen remains unidentified. This specimen comes from a study of T cell responses to AZD1222 COVID-19 vaccine. Study-level points and caveats: The donor cohort was predominantly white British with a female majority, and clonal diversity may have been underestimated. Nearly half of spike-specific TCRs reportedly target variant regions that are unmutated in the B.1.351 and B.1.1.7 variants. The study found Spike-specific TCR breadth and depth rose after two AZD1222 doses. Baseline serostatus was positive in only a handful of AZD1222 recipients.

The CDR3 runs to 12 residues. CDR1 is SQVTM and CDR2 is ANQGSEA in the germline V gene. The J segment lost 8 bases and the V segment lost 7 bases, leaving 7 bases of the junction unmatched. The data were produced by immunoSEQ multiplex PCR, yet TCRdb's version contains in-frame clones alone and is incomplete. This repertoire shows about 120,000 clones, 88% found once; its top ten account for over 8.5%. This receptor was obtained from an adult in good health. This chain joins TRBV29-1 and TRBJ1-2; 10 positions match TRBD1. The source material was peripheral blood, sampled on day 0 of AZD1222 vaccination. In DNA form, the CDR3 reads TGCAGCGCTGAGACAGGGGGCGACGGCTACACCTTC. Protein: CSAETGGDGYTF.